This T cell receptor beta chain was sequenced for a study of spatial heterogeneity in lung cancer (dated by TCRdb to about 2019). For context, the study as a whole: Beta-chain transcripts were consistently detected in greater numbers than alpha-chain transcripts, which likely reflected higher beta-chain transcript abundance. In tumor regions, TCR transcript counts showed a strong correlation with a T cell transcriptional module score derived from matched bulk RNA-seq. In the raw uncorrected reads, each unique combination of TCR and UMI appeared more than ten times on average. In non-small cell lung cancer, the study quantitatively compared TCR alpha and beta repertoires across several tumor regions, matched nontumor lung, and blood. The study linked features of the TCR repertoire to counts of nonsynonymous mutations, which were determined by whole-exome sequencing of tumor tissue. At surgery, hundreds of tumor regions, 61 to 65 matched nontumor lung samples and 56 PBMC samples were TCR-sequenced for both alpha and beta chains.

Reading the label with the study, this specimen's time point is: sample taken at primary tumor resection. The donors were 65 to 90 patients from the lung TRACERx cohort who had early-stage, untreated non-small cell lung cancer. For TCR sequencing, whole RNA was extracted from tumor and nontumor lung tissue, or from cryopreserved PBMC samples, and no cell sorting was done. Patients were selected for TCR sequencing only if sufficient RNA was available from at least two tumor regions. A lung pathologist reviewed the tumor and adjacent nontumor lung specimens before the specimens were selected. Receptors were amplified or captured by 5' RACE. The sequencing machine was a NextSeq 500. To allow correction of PCR and sequencing errors, the TCR library protocol tagged every TCR cDNA molecule with a unique molecular identifier. The original pipeline was this. TCR identification, UMI-based error correction and CDR3 extraction were all carried out with Decombinator tools. Expanded TCRs were defined as those above a frequency of 2 per 1,000, corresponding to the top 1% of the tumor frequency distribution. Expanded tumor TCRs statistically deemed absent (corrected P<0.05) from at least one tumor region were classed as regional, and all other expanded tumor TCRs were classed as ubiquitous. Rényi diversity was computed with the R vegan package after subsampling each repertoire 100 times to 5,000 TCRs. CDR3 similarity networks were built from amino acid triplet string-kernel similarity, with CDR3s being connected when pairwise similarity was above 0.82. TCRdb handled the public reads itself, with Q25 trimming in fastp and clone calling in MiXCR, and kept productive beta chains. One record per CDR3 amino acid sequence lists the most common genes and DNA. These V and J calls derive from TCRdb rather than the authors' analysis. The sample table shows a few thousand distinct CDR3 sequences, and 3% to 4.5% are seen once. The ten largest make up 23% of the sample.

The germline V gene supplies CDR1 MNHNS and CDR2 SASEGT. V is cut by 2 bases and J by 5 bases, and the space between the germline ends is 13 bases. The CDR3 runs 14 residues from the cysteine to the phenylalanine. Just the 42-base CDR3 DNA is kept, in frame starting at base 1. Overall results and qualifications from the work: The number of expanded intratumoral alpha and beta TCRs correlated with the tumor nonsynonymous mutation count. Confirming at a functional level the hypothesis that regional TCRs recognize regional mutations was considered to require additional single-cell paired TCR alpha and beta sequencing. Counts of ubiquitous and regional expanded TCRs correlated with counts of ubiquitous and regional nonsynonymous mutations, respectively. TCR-seq coverage of tumor T cells was estimated at only approximately 7% for alpha chains and 12% to 15% for beta chains.

Taking its sample share into account, this clonotype is medium-sized (0.01 to 0.1%). Its antigen has not been determined. Within one base of it there is no much larger clone, and no base qualities were kept. The sequence was collected from a female donor with early-stage non-small cell lung cancer. The sample was lung tumor tissue, taken at surgery. Recombination joined TRBV6-1 with TRBJ2-7; too little of a D gene remains to name it. CDR3 reads: CASSEQGQVNEQYF. The DNA reads TGTGCCAGCAGTGAACAAGGGCAGGTGAACGAGCAGTACTTC.